This entry concerns a single T cell receptor beta chain. Its antigen remains unidentified. The source of the sample is a study of a mutant IDH1 vaccine in newly diagnosed glioma. This CDR3 spans 13 amino acids. CDR1 is SGHAT and CDR2 is FQDESV in the germline V gene (reference sequence). V lost 3 bases to trimming and J lost 4 bases, with 9 bases between them. Specified time point: week 23, last vaccination. What each vaccine dose contained was 300 ug of mutant IDH1 20-mer peptide, accompanied by topical imiquimod. Each of the donors came in with new WHO grade 3 or 4 astrocytomas that were IDH1-mutant and ATRX-lost. Sequencing was performed with immunoSEQ multiplex PCR; in TCRdb, only in-frame clones are kept and a portion is missing. This table has tens of thousands of clones, 85% appearing once.

This clonotype was obtained from a man in his thirties or forties with glioma. Some clones in this sample may be carry-over from other donors' samples. Sequences were derived from PBMCs, sampled from a glioma patient whose treatment included an IDH1 peptide vaccine. The V call is TRBV11-1, the J call TRBJ1-1; D is ambiguous. For the CDR3, the DNA is TGTGCCAGCAGCTTGAGCGGAGTCACTGAAGCTTTCTTT. Translated: CASSLSGVTEAFF.